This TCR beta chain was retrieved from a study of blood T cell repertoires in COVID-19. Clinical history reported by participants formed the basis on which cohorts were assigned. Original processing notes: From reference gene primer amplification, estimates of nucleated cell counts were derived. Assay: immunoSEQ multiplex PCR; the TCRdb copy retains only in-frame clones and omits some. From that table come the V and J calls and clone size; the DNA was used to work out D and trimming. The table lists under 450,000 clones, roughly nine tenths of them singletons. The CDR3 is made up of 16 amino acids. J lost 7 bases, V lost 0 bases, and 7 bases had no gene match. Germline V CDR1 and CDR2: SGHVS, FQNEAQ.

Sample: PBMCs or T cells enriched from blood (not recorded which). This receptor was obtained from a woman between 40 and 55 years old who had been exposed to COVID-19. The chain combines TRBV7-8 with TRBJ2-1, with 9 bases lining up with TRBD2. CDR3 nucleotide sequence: TGTGCCAGCAGCTTAGCGTGGCTAGCGGGAATAAATGAGCAGTTCTTC. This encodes CASSLAWLAGINEQFF.